This record concerns one TCR beta chain sequence. The antigen it binds to is not known. Base qualities are missing; no much larger clone stands one base away. TCRbeta CDR3 regions were amplified from genomic DNA by means of the immunoSEQ Assay, a bias-controlled multiplex PCR. The original methods were these. Within the assay, amplification of reference gene primers was used to estimate how many nucleated cells each sample contained. To quantify the absolute abundance of each unique TCRbeta CDR3 rearrangement, sequence reads were collapsed and filtered. For each sample, productive Simpson clonality was calculated as the square root of Simpson's diversity index over productive rearrangements. TCRdb mirrors the immuneACCESS table, restricted to in-frame sequences. Some clones are absent from its copies; in checked studies, under half trace to an unresolved V gene, and the reason for the others is unknown. D and trimming were read from the DNA, whereas the V and J calls and clone size are those reported in that table. The sample contains about 250,000 clones, approximately 84% of them found a single time. Clones ranked in the top ten supply 15% to 18% of the sample.

In Seattle, one collaborating source enrolled patients while the infection was active and tracked those patients longitudinally over the course of disease. Whole blood was collected in K2EDTA tubes by collaborating institutions according to the institutions' own protocols. For TCRbeta analysis, collaborator samples were shipped as frozen whole blood, as isolated PBMCs, or as DNA extracted from either sample type. The germline V end is reduced by 6 bases and the J end by 8 bases; junction bases left unmatched: 5. CDR3 length: 12 amino acids, cysteine to phenylalanine. The sequence is cut down to CDR3 DNA, 36 bases in frame from base 1. This sample was included in a study of blood T cell repertoires in COVID-19 (dated by TCRdb to 2018 to 2021). With respect to the entire study: The collaborator samples originated in the United States, Italy and Spain and spanned the acute and convalescent phases of COVID-19. The sample metadata nearly always contained a de-identified subject ID, COVID-19 status, age in years and sex. The prospective study material was composed of cDNA or gDNA derived from T cells, B-cell-depleted T cells, or PBMCs. Where available, HLA class I and class II types were obtained from metadata supplied by the sample provider rather than from assay-based typing. A freely available public database, intended as a resource for researchers studying the immune response to SARS-CoV-2, is where the repertoires were released. Subjects who had been exposed to COVID-19, were actively infected with it, or had recovered from it provided the deeply sampled blood TCRbeta repertoires that made up the dataset. Samples came from the ongoing ImmuneRACE study (first 160 participants) plus 1,254 subjects from 6 global collaborators. Study-level results and caveats: Clinical and demographic metadata were provided uncurated, with the amount varying by source and participant.

The specimen was peripheral blood. This TCR was sampled from a person aged 65-85 years with COVID-19, enrolled during active disease. The rearrangement combines TRBV12-3 or TRBV12-4 with TRBJ1-2, and TRBD1 matches 8 of the central bases. The nucleotides are TGTGCCAGCAGGGCCAGGGGGCCGGGCTACACCTTC. Translated, it reads CASRARGPGYTF.